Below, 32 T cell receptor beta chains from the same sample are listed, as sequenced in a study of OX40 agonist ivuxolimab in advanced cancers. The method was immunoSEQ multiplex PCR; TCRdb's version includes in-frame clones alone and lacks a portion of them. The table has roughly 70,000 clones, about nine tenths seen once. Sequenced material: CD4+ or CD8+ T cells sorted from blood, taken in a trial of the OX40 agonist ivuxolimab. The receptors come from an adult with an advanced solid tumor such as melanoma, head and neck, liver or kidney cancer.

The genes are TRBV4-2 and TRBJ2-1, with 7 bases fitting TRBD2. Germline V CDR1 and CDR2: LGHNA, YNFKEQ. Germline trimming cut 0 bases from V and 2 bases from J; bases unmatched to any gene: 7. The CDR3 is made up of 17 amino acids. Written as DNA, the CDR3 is TGTGCCAGCAGCCAAGAGTTAGCGGGCGCCGCCTACAATGAGCAGTTCTTC. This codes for CASSQELAGAAYNEQFF.

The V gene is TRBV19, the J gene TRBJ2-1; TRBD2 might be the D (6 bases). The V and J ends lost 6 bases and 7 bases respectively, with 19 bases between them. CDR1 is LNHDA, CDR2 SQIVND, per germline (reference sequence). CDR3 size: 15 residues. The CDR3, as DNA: TGTGCCAGTAGAAAGGGTGACGGGAGTATAAATGAGCAGTTCTTC. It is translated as CASRKGDGSINEQFF.

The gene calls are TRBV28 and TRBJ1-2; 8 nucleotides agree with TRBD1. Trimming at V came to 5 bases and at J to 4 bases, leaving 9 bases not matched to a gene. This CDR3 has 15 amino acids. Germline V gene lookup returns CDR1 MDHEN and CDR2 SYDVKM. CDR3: CASSLRQGSAYGYTF. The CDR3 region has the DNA TGTGCCAGCAGTCTAAGACAGGGGTCGGCCTATGGCTACACCTTC.

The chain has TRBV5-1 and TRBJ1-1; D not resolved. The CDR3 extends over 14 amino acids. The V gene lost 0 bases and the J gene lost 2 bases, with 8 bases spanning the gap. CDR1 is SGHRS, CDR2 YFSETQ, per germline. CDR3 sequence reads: CASSLGLINTEAFF. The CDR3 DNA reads TGCGCCAGCAGCTTGGGACTGATTAACACTGAAGCTTTCTTT.

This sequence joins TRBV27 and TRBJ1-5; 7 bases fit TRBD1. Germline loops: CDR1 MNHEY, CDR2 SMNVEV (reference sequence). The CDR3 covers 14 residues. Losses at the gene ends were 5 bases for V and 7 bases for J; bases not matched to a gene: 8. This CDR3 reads CASSLETGRQPQHF. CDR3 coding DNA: TGTGCCAGCAGTCTCGAGACAGGGAGGCAGCCCCAGCATTTT.

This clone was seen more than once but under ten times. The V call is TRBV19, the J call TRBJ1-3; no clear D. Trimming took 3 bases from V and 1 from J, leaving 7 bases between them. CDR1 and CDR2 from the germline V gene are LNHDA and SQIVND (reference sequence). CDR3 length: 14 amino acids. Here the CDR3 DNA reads TGTGCCAGTAGTATTCTTCCGTCTGGAAACACCATATATTTT. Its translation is CASSILPSGNTIYF.

For the CDR3, the DNA is TGTGCCAGCAGGCAGACAGGGTGGAATGAAAAACTGTTTTTT. It codes for CASRQTGWNEKLFF. The chain employs TRBV6-1 and TRBJ1-4; the match to TRBD1 covers 7 bases. V gave up 6 bases and J gave up 5 bases; unmatched junction bases: 6. Germline V gives CDR1 MNHNS, CDR2 SASEGT. CDR3 length equals 14 residues.

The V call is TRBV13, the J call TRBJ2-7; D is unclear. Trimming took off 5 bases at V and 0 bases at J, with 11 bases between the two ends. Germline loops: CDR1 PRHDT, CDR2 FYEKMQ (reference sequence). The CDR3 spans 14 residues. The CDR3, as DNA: TGTGCCAGCAGCCCTAAGACATACTCCTACGAGCAGTACTTC. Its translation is CASSPKTYSYEQYF.

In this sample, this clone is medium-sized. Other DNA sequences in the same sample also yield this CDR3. The CDR3 loop is CASSHPAGTSPLEQYF. In DNA, the CDR3 is TGTGCCAGCAGCCACCCTGCCGGGACTAGTCCCCTCGAGCAGTACTTC. The chain has TRBV4-2 and TRBJ2-7, with 8 bases matching TRBD2. V lost 3 bases and J lost 6; bases outside the gene matches: 13. The germline CDR1 and CDR2 sequences are LGHNA and YNFKEQ. The CDR3 has 16 amino acids.

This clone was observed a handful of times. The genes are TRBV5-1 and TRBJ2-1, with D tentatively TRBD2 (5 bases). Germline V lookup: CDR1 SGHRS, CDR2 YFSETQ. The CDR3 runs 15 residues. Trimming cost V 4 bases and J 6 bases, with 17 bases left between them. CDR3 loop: CASSPDGEVLNEQFF. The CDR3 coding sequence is TGCGCCAGCAGCCCCGACGGGGAAGTACTCAATGAGCAGTTCTTC.

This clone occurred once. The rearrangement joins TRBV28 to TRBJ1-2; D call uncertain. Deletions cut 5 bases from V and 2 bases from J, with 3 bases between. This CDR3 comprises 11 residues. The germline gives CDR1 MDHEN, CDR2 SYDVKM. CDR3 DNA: TGTGCCAGCAGTACGAACTATGGCTACACCTTC. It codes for CASSTNYGYTF.

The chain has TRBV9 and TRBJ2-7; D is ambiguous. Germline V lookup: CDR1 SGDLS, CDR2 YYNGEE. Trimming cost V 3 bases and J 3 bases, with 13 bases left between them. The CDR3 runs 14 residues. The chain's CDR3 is CASSADIRNYEQYF. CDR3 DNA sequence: TGTGCCAGCAGCGCGGATATTCGGAACTACGAGCAGTACTTC.

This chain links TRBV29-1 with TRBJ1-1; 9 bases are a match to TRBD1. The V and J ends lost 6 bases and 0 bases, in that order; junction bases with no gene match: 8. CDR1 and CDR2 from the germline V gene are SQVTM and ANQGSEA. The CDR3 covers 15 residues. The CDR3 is CSVPGTGSMNTEAFF. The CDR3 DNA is TGCAGCGTCCCTGGGACAGGGTCTATGAACACTGAAGCTTTCTTT.

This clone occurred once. The CDR3 sequence is CASSPPGTGPYNEQFF. DNA of the CDR3: TGTGCCAGCAGCCCCCCTGGGACAGGACCTTACAATGAGCAGTTCTTC. The V call is TRBV14, the J call TRBJ2-1; 8 bases match TRBD1. Per germline, CDR1 SGHDN and CDR2 FVKESK. V shed 4 bases and J 4 bases; nucleotides not matched to a gene: 9. The CDR3 runs to 16 residues.

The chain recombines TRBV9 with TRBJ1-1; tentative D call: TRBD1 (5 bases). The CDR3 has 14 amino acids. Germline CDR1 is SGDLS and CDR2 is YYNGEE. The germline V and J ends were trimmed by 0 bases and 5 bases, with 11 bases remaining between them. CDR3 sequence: CASSVGEGRTEAFF. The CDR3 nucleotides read TGTGCCAGCAGCGTAGGAGAGGGGCGGACTGAAGCTTTCTTT.

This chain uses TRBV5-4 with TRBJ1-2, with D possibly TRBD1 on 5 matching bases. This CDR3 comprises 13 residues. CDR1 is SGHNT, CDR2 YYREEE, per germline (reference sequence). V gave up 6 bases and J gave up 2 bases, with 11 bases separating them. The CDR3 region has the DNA TGTGCCAGCACCAATAGGGGAAACTATGGCTACACCTTC. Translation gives CASTNRGNYGYTF.

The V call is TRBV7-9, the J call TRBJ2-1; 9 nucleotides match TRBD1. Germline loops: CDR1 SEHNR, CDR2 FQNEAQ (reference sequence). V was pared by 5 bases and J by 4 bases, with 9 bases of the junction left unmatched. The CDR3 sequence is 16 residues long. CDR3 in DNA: TGTGCCAGCAGCCCCCGGGACAGGGTTGGGTACAATGAGCAGTTCTTC. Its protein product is CASSPRDRVGYNEQFF.

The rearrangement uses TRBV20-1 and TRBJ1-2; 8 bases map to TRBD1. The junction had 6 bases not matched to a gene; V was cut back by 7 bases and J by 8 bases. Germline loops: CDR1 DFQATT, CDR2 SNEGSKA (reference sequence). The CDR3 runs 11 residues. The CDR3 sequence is CSGGQGGGYTF. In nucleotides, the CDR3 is TGCAGTGGCGGACAGGGCGGAGGCTACACCTTC.

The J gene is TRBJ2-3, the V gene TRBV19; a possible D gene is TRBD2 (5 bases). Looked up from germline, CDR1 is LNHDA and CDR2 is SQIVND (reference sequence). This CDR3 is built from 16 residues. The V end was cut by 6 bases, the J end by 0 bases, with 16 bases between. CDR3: CASSLTAAASTDTQYF. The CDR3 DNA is TGTGCCAGTAGCCTTACAGCGGCAGCGAGCACAGATACGCAGTATTTT.

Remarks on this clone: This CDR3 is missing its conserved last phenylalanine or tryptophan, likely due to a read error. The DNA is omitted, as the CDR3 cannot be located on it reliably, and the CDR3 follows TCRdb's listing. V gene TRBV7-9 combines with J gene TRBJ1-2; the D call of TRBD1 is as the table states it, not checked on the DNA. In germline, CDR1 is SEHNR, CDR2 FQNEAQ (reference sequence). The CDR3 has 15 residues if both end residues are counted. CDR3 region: CASSTQSTGKQSLFV.

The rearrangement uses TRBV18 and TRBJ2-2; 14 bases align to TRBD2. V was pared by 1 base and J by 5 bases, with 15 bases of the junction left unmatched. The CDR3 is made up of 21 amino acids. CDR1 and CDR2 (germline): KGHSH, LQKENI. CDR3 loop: CASSPRQQRGLAGGGTGELFF. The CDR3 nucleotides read TGTGCCAGCTCACCACGGCAACAGCGCGGACTAGCGGGAGGAGGAACCGGGGAGCTGTTTTTT.

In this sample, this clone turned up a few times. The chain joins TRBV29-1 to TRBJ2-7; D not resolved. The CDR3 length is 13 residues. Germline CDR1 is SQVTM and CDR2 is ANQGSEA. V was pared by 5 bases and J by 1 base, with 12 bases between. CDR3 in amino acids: CSVNYGLSYEQYF. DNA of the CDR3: TGCAGCGTTAACTACGGCCTATCCTACGAGCAGTACTTC.

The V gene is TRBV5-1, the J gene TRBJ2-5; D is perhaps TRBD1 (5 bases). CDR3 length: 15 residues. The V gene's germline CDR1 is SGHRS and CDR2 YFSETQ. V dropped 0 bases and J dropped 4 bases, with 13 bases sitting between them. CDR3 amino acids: CASSLAYSQGETQYF. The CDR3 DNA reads TGCGCCAGCAGCTTGGCTTATAGCCAGGGAGAGACCCAGTACTTC.

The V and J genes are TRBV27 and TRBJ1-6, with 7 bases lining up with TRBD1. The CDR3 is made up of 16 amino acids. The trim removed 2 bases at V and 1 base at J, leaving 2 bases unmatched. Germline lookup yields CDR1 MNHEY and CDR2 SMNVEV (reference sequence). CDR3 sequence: CASSLQGGSYNSPLHF. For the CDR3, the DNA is TGTGCCAGCAGTTTACAGGGGGGGTCCTATAATTCACCCCTCCACTTT.

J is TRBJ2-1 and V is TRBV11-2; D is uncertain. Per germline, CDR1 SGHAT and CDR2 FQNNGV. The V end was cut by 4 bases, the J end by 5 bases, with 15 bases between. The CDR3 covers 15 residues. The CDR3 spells CASSSPSRSHNEQFF. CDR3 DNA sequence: TGTGCCAGCAGCTCCCCCTCCAGATCCCACAATGAGCAGTTCTTC.

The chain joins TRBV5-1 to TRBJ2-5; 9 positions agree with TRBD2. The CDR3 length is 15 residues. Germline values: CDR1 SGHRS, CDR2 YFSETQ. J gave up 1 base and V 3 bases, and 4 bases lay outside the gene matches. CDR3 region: CASSSAGGSQETQYF. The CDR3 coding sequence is TGCGCCAGCAGCTCAGCGGGGGGCAGCCAAGAGACCCAGTACTTC. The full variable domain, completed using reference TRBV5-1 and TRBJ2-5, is KAGVTQTPRYLIKTRGQQVTLSCSPISGHRSVSWYQQTPGQGLQFLFEYFSETQRNKGNFPGRFSGRQFSNSRSEMNVSTLELGDSALYLCASSSAGGSQETQYFGPGTRLLVL.

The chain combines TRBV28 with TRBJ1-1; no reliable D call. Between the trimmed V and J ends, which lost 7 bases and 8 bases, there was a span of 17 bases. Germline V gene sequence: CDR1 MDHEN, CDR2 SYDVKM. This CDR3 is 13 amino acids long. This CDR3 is CASTFPDFLEAFF. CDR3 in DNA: TGTGCCAGCACCTTCCCGGATTTCCTCGAAGCTTTCTTT. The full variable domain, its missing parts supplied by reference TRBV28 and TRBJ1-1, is DVKVTQSSRYLVKRTGEKVFLECVQDMDHENMFWYRQDPGLGLRLIYFSYDVKMKEKGDIPEGYSVSREKKERFSLILESASTNQTSMYLCASTFPDFLEAFFGQGTRLTVV.

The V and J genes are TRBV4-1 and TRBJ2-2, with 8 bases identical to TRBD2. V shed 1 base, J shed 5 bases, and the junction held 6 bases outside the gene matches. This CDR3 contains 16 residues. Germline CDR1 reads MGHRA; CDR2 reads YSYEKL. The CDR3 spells CASSQATSAKTGELFF. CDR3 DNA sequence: TGCGCCAGCAGCCAAGCGACTAGCGCCAAAACCGGGGAGCTGTTTTTT.

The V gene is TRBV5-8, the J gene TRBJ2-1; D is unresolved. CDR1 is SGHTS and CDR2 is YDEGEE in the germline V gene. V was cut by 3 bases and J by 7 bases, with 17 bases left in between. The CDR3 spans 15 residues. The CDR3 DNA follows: TGTGCCAGCAGCTCTGGCAGGTTTGATAGGAATGAGCAGTTCTTC. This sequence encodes CASSSGRFDRNEQFF.

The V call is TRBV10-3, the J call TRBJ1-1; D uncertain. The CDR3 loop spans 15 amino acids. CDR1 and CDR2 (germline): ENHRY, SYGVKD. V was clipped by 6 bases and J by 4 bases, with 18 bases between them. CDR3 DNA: TGTGCCATCAGAATCCAGGTCGAGGTCGGCACTGAAGCTTTCTTT. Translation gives CAIRIQVEVGTEAFF.

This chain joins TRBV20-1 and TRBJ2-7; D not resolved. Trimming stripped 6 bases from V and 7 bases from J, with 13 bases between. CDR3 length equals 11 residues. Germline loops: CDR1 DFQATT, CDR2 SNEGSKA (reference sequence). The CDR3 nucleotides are TGCAGTGCCCTCTCTGTCCCGGAGCAGTACTTC. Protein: CSALSVPEQYF.

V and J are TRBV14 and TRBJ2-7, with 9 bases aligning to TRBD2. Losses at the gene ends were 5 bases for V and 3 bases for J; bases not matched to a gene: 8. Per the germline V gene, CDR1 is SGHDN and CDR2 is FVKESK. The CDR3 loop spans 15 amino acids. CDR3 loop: CASSVSGRMDYEQYF. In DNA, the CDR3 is TGTGCCAGCAGCGTAAGCGGGAGGATGGACTACGAGCAGTACTTC.